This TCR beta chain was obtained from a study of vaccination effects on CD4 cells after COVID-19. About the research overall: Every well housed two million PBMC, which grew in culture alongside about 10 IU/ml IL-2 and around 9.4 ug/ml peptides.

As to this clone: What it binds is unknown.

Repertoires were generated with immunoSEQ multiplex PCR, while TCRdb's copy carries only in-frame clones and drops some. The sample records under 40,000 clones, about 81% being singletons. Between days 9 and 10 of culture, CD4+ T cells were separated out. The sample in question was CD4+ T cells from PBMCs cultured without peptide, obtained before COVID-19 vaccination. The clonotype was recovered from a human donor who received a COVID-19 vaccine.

The CDR3 protein is CASSIGTLKTEKLFF. The CDR3 DNA is TGTGCCAGCAGTATTGGGACACTCAAAACCGAAAAACTGTTTTTT. The rearrangement uses TRBV28 and TRBJ1-4, with a possible D match to TRBD1 (6 bases). CDR3 length: 15 amino acids. Trimming cost V 5 bases and J 8 bases, with 18 bases left between them. Germline CDR1 reads MDHEN; CDR2 reads SYDVKM.